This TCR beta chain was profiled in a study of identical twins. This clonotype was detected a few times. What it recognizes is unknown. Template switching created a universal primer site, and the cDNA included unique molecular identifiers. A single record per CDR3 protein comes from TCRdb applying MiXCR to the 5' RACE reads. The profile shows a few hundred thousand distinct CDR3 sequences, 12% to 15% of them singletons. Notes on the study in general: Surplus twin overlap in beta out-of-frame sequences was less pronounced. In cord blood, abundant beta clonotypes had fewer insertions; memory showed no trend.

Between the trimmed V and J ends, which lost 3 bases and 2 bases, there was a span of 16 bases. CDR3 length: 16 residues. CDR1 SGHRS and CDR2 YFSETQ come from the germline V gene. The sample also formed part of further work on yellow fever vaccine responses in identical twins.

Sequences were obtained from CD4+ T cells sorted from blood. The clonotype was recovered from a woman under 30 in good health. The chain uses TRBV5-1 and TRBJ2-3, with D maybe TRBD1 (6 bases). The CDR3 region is CASSSRTGGLTDTQYF. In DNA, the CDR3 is TGCGCCAGCAGCTCCCGGACTGGGGGCCTCACAGATACGCAGTATTTT.